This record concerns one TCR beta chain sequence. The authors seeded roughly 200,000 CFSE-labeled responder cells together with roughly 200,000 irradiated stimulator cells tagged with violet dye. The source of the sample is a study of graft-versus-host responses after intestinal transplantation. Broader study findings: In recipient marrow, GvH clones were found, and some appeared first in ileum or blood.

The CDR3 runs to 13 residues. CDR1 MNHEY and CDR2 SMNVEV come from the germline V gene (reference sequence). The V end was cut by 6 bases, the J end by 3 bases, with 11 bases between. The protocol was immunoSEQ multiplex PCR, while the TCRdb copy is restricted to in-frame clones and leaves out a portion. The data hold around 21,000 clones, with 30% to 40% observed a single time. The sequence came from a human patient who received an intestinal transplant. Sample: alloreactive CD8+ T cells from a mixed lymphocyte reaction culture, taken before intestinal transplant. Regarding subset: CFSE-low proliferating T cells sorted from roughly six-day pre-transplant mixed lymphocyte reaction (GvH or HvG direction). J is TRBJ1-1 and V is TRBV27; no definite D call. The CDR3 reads CASSWARDTEAFF. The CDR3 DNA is TGTGCCAGCAGCTGGGCGCGAGACACTGAAGCTTTCTTT.